This entry lists 10 T cell receptor beta chains sequenced from one sample in a study of shared clonotypes between healthy human individuals. Libraries were prepared by immunoSEQ multiplex PCR; TCRdb keeps only in-frame clonotypes and omits some of them. This sample has hundreds of thousands of clones, with more than 95% found just once. Sequences were obtained from naive CD4+ T cells sorted from blood. Subset denoted: CD45RA+ positively selected. The receptor set was obtained from a woman in her twenties or thirties in good health.

V is TRBV18 and J is TRBJ2-2, with 14 bases fitting TRBD2. Germline CDR1 KGHSH, CDR2 LQKENI. The CDR3 length is 17 residues. Trimming cost V 4 bases and J 7 bases; bases outside gene matches: 8. CDR3 residues: CASSRRLAGGPGGELFF. The DNA for the CDR3 is TGTGCCAGCTCACGCCGACTAGCGGGAGGGCCCGGCGGGGAGCTGTTTTTT.

The J gene is TRBJ2-7, the V gene TRBV19; TRBD1 matches 9 bases. With 5 bases clipped from V and 6 bases from J, the junction kept 8 bases outside the gene matches. Germline loops: CDR1 LNHDA, CDR2 SQIVND (reference sequence). This CDR3 has 14 amino acids. The CDR3 coding sequence is TGTGCCAGTAGTGCCCGGGACAGGGTGGTCGAGCAGTACTTC. Protein sequence: CASSARDRVVEQYF.

The gene calls are TRBV11-2 and TRBJ2-5, with 8 bases lining up with TRBD2. The better agreement between TRBJ2-7 and the DNA end casts doubt on the J call. The CDR3 covers 14 residues. The germline V gene encodes CDR1 SGHAT and CDR2 FQNNGV. The CDR3 region is CASSLAWLAGEQYF. The CDR3 DNA reads TGTGCCAGCAGCTTAGCGTGGCTAGCGGGCGAGCAGTACTTC.

This clone showed up just once. The V gene is TRBV28, the J gene TRBJ1-1; possibly TRBD1 for D (6 bases). V lost 6 bases and J 1 base, leaving 15 bases between the germline ends. The CDR3 length is 15 residues. Germline CDR1 reads MDHEN; CDR2 reads SYDVKM. In nucleotides, the CDR3 is TGTGCCAGCAGCCCCGGGGGCAGGAGGAACACTGAAGCTTTCTTT. Protein: CASSPGGRRNTEAFF.

The genes are TRBV7-8 and TRBJ1-1; 7 bases align to TRBD1. Germline V gives CDR1 SGHVS, CDR2 FQNEAQ. V trimming: 5 bases; J trimming: 1 base; junction bases outside the gene matches: 4. This CDR3 region has 14 residues. The CDR3 region is CASSPRTGNTEAFF. CDR3 in DNA: TGTGCCAGCAGCCCACGGACAGGGAACACTGAAGCTTTCTTT.

The V gene is TRBV6-6, the J gene TRBJ1-1; D gene unclear. The V gene's germline CDR1 is MNHNY and CDR2 SVGAGI (reference sequence). Trimming left V 4 bases short and J 1 base short, with 10 bases between. The CDR3 is 14 residues long. DNA of the CDR3: TGTGCCAGCAGTTCGCACCGGGCGAACACTGAAGCTTTCTTT. Protein sequence: CASSSHRANTEAFF.

The genes are TRBV19 and TRBJ2-2, with D possibly matching TRBD1 (5 bases). The CDR3 has 16 amino acids. Deletions cut 1 base from V and 4 bases from J, with 13 bases between. The germline V gene encodes CDR1 LNHDA and CDR2 SQIVND (reference sequence). In nucleotides, the CDR3 is TGTGCCAGTAGTATAGGAGTGACAGTCTCCACCGGGGAGCTGTTTTTT. Protein: CASSIGVTVSTGELFF.

The J gene is TRBJ2-1, the V gene TRBV28; 7 nucleotides line up with TRBD1. Germline lookup yields CDR1 MDHEN and CDR2 SYDVKM. The CDR3 totals 16 residues. Trimming removed 5 bases from V and 0 bases from J; junction bases left unmatched: 7. The CDR3 nucleotides are TGTGCCAGCAGTCGCACCCGGGACAGCTCCTACAATGAGCAGTTCTTC. Its translation is CASSRTRDSSYNEQFF.

Regarding this clone: This same CDR3 is encoded by further DNA sequences in the sample. V gene TRBV5-1 combines with J gene TRBJ2-5; TRBD2 matches 9 bases. V shed 5 bases, J shed 0 bases, and the junction held 2 bases outside the gene matches. Germline V gene data show CDR1 as SGHRS and CDR2 as YFSETQ. The CDR3 is made up of 14 amino acids. The CDR3 sequence is CASSLAGDQETQYF. For the CDR3, the DNA is TGCGCCAGCAGTTTAGCGGGAGACCAAGAGACCCAGTACTTC.

The chain uses TRBV4-2 and TRBJ1-2, with D maybe TRBD1 (5 bases). Germline CDR1 LGHNA, CDR2 YNFKEQ. This CDR3 comprises 12 residues. The V gene lost 4 bases and the J gene lost 8 bases, with 11 bases spanning the gap. The CDR3 protein is CASSPSQGGYTF. CDR3 bases: TGTGCCAGCAGCCCTAGTCAGGGAGGCTACACCTTC.